Below are 20 T cell receptor beta chains sequenced from a single sample in a study of blood T cell repertoires in COVID-19. Assay: immunoSEQ multiplex PCR; the TCRdb copy retains only in-frame clones and omits some. The sample lists about 400,000 clones; roughly 90% were seen once. Material for sequencing was PBMCs or T cells enriched from blood (not recorded which). The receptors here all came from a woman in her twenties or thirties who had recovered from COVID-19.

This clone was detected once. The V gene is TRBV3-1 (or the pseudogene TRBV3-2), the J gene TRBJ2-7; 7 bases fit TRBD2. The germline V gene has CDR1 LGHDT and CDR2 YNNKEL (reference sequence). CDR3 length: 15 residues. Trimming removed 4 bases from V and 0 bases from J; junction bases left unmatched: 6. The CDR3, as DNA: TGTGCCAGCAGCCCTGTGGGGGGGGGCTCCTACGAGCAGTACTTC. Translating gives CASSPVGGGSYEQYF.

The chain has TRBV5-6 and TRBJ2-7; 10 nucleotides match TRBD1. CDR1 is SGHDT and CDR2 is YYEEEE in the germline V gene. The ends lost 0 bases at V and 5 bases at J; junction bases unmatched: 2. This CDR3 region has 14 residues. CDR3 protein: CASSLAGTGDEQYF. DNA for the CDR3: TGTGCCAGCAGCTTGGCTGGGACAGGGGACGAGCAGTACTTC.

V gene TRBV5-5 combines with J gene TRBJ2-7; 10 nucleotides match TRBD2. Trimming removed 4 bases from V and 2 bases from J; junction bases left unmatched: 6. This CDR3 comprises 15 residues. Per germline, CDR1 SGHKS and CDR2 YYEKEE (reference sequence). The CDR3 loop reads CASSPGTSVAYEQYF. The CDR3 DNA follows: TGTGCCAGCAGCCCCGGGACTAGCGTGGCCTACGAGCAGTACTTC.

The chain has TRBV5-5 and TRBJ2-7, with a possible D match to TRBD1 (6 bases). V was trimmed by 4 bases and J by 2 bases, leaving 13 bases between them. The germline gives CDR1 SGHKS, CDR2 YYEKEE (reference sequence). The CDR3 covers 14 residues. CDR3 region: CASSTGQIPYEQYF. For the CDR3, the DNA is TGTGCCAGCAGCACCGGACAGATCCCCTACGAGCAGTACTTC.

This chain links TRBV5-6 with TRBJ2-3; 8 nucleotides agree with TRBD2. V trimming: 4 bases; J trimming: 2 bases; junction bases outside the gene matches: 12. Germline V gives CDR1 SGHDT, CDR2 YYEEEE. This CDR3 region has 17 residues. The chain's CDR3 is CASSLPGLAPNTDTQYF. The CDR3 DNA reads as TGTGCCAGCAGCCTTCCCGGACTAGCCCCCAACACAGATACGCAGTATTTT.

CDR3 residues: CASSLGTGNEKLFF. Written as DNA, the CDR3 is TGTGCCAGCAGCTTAGGGACGGGGAATGAAAAACTGTTTTTT. J is TRBJ1-4 and V is TRBV7-8; D remains ambiguous. CDR3 length equals 14 residues. Germline V gene sequence: CDR1 SGHVS, CDR2 FQNEAQ. Trimming cost V 1 base and J 5 bases, with 8 bases left between them.

This chain joins TRBV27 and TRBJ1-1; D is perhaps TRBD1 (6 bases). This CDR3 region has 14 residues. Germline values: CDR1 MNHEY, CDR2 SMNVEV (reference sequence). Between the trimmed V and J ends, which lost 2 bases and 1 base, there was a span of 8 bases. The CDR3 here is CASSLRTANTEAFF. Here the CDR3 DNA reads TGTGCCAGCAGTTTACGGACAGCGAACACTGAAGCTTTCTTT.

The chain recombines TRBV2 with TRBJ1-1; no firm D call. CDR1 is SNHLY and CDR2 is FYNNEI in the germline V gene. The CDR3 runs to 13 residues. V shed 0 bases and J shed 5 bases, with 7 bases lying between them. The CDR3 DNA reads TGTGCCAGCAGTGAAGCAGCGGTGACTGAAGCTTTCTTT. As protein: CASSEAAVTEAFF.

The chain combines TRBV9 with TRBJ2-1; TRBD2 matches 12 bases. This CDR3 contains 16 residues. The germline V gene has CDR1 SGDLS and CDR2 YYNGEE. V shed 0 bases, J shed 8 bases, and the junction held 6 bases outside the gene matches. Here the CDR3 reads CASSVVASGGADEQFF. The CDR3 DNA is TGTGCCAGCAGCGTAGTCGCTAGCGGGGGGGCCGATGAGCAGTTCTTC.

The rearrangement joins TRBV27 to TRBJ1-2, with TRBD1 as a possible D gene (6 bases). The CDR3 is 13 amino acids. V was clipped by 2 bases and J by 7 bases, with 11 bases between them. The V gene's germline CDR1 is MNHEY and CDR2 SMNVEV (reference sequence). The CDR3 here is CASSLIQGAGYTF. For the CDR3, the DNA is TGTGCCAGCAGTTTAATACAGGGTGCTGGCTACACCTTC.

The chain couples TRBV2 to TRBJ2-7, with D possibly matching TRBD2 (5 bases). The ends were cut back, 8 bases at V and 2 bases at J, with 16 bases in the middle. There are 14 residues in the CDR3. From germline, CDR1 is SNHLY and CDR2 FYNNEI. The CDR3 bases are TGTGCCAGCCGAGCGGCAAAGGGAACCTACGAGCAGTACTTC. It codes for CASRAAKGTYEQYF.

This chain uses TRBV21-1 with TRBJ1-6; TRBD1 reflects the table's D call only, with no check against the DNA. TRBV21-1 represents a pseudogene. The CDR3 has 17 residues. The CDR3, as DNA: TGTGCCAGCAGCAAAAGGGGCAGGGGGTCCTATAATTCACCCCTCCACTTT. It specifies CASSKRGRGSYNSPLHF.

The J gene is TRBJ2-7, the V gene TRBV5-4; TRBD1 matches 8 bases. The CDR3 covers 14 residues. CDR1 and CDR2 from the germline V gene are SGHNT and YYREEE (reference sequence). V trimming: 2 bases; J trimming: 7 bases; junction bases outside the gene matches: 8. CDR3: CASSFSQGAVEQYF. The CDR3 coding sequence is TGTGCCAGCAGCTTCAGTCAGGGGGCAGTAGAGCAGTACTTC.

This clone is a singleton in its sample. The V and J genes are TRBV11-2 and TRBJ1-1, with TRBD1 matching 8 bases. The germline gives CDR1 SGHAT, CDR2 FQNNGV. The CDR3 extends over 15 amino acids. V lost 5 bases to trimming and J lost 1 base; unmatched junction nucleotides: 6. CDR3 sequence: CASSPRTGTNTEAFF. The DNA of the CDR3 is TGTGCCAGCAGCCCTCGGACAGGGACGAACACTGAAGCTTTCTTT.

In the case of this clone: The sample carries other DNA sequences with the same CDR3. V and J are TRBV2 and TRBJ1-4; no firm D call. Germline CDR1 reads SNHLY; CDR2 reads FYNNEI. The CDR3 contains 12 residues. Trimming took off 7 bases at V and 4 bases at J, with 7 bases between the two ends. The CDR3 loop reads CASNSYNEKLFF. As DNA, the CDR3 is TGTGCCAGCAACAGTTATAATGAAAAACTGTTTTTT.

This chain uses TRBV21-1 with TRBJ2-7; the DNA was not compared with TRBD2, the D call given in the table. TRBV21-1 is a recognized pseudogene. The length of the CDR3 is 15 residues. CDR3 sequence (DNA): TGTGCCAGCAGCAAAGCGGACGGGAGCTCCTACGAGCAGTACTTC. Its protein is CASSKADGSSYEQYF.

This chain uses TRBV7-2 with TRBJ2-7; D ambiguous. Trimming cost V 0 bases and J 3 bases, with 15 bases left between them. CDR3 length: 16 amino acids. Germline lookup yields CDR1 SGHTA and CDR2 FQGNSA. This chain's CDR3 is CASSLAGSTDIYEQYF. The CDR3 DNA follows: TGTGCCAGCAGCTTAGCGGGTTCCACAGATATCTACGAGCAGTACTTC.

The chain recombines TRBV2 with TRBJ2-1; 9 nucleotides line up with TRBD2. CDR3 length: 16 residues. Germline lookup yields CDR1 SNHLY and CDR2 FYNNEI. The V and J ends lost 6 bases and 1 base, in that order; junction bases with no gene match: 7. CDR3 protein: CASRPLAGLSYNEQFF. For the CDR3, the DNA is TGTGCCAGCAGGCCCCTAGCGGGACTTTCCTACAATGAGCAGTTCTTC. The full variable domain, rest sourced from reference TRBV2 and TRBJ2-1, is EPEVTQTPSHQVTQMGQEVILRCVPISNHLYFYWYRQILGQKVEFLVSFYNNEISEKSEIFDDQFSVERPDGSNFTLKIRSTKLEDSAMYFCASRPLAGLSYNEQFFGPGTRLTVL.

The chain combines TRBV15 with TRBJ2-3, with D possibly matching TRBD1 (6 bases). Trimming left V 0 bases short and J 0 bases short, with 7 bases between. The length of the CDR3 is 15 residues. The germline V gene has CDR1 LNHNV and CDR2 YYDKDF (reference sequence). CDR3 sequence: CATSRDRGSTDTQYF. The DNA for the CDR3 is TGTGCCACCAGCAGAGACAGGGGTAGCACAGATACGCAGTATTTT.

The CDR3, as DNA: TGCGCCAGCAGCCAAGGGTCCCGACAGGTTCCTTGGGATGGCTACACCTTC. The encoded protein is CASSQGSRQVPWDGYTF. This chain uses TRBV4-1 with TRBJ1-2; a weak D match, TRBD1 (6 bases). Germline CDR1 and CDR2: MGHRA and YSYEKL. This CDR3 contains 17 residues. The germline V and J ends were trimmed by 1 base and 6 bases, with 21 bases remaining between them.